Sequencing of this T cell receptor (beta chain) was carried out in a study of cytomegalovirus exposure and HLA in healthy donors. Study-wide results and caveats: Reported findings show TCR beta sequences accurately forecast HLA-A and HLA-B alleles in most subjects. Altogether, some 160 TCR beta chains were recorded as cytomegalovirus-associated.

PCR employed 60 Vbeta and 13 Jbeta primers. In the source study's methods: A later analysis tallied approximately 87 million unique TCR beta chains, around 9.9 million of them shared. The table came from immunoSEQ multiplex PCR; TCRdb's copy has only in-frame clones and leaves some out. The V and J calls and clone size were taken over from that table, and D and trimming were inferred from the DNA. This table holds some 150,000 clones, 70% to 90% found once. The V end lost 4 bases, the J end lost 5 bases, and 15 bases lay between the germline ends. Looked up from germline, CDR1 is SGHNT and CDR2 is YYREEE (reference sequence). The CDR3 is 14 residues long. About this clone: The antigen remains undetermined.

Sequenced input: PBMCs. This chain connects TRBV5-4 to TRBJ1-1; possibly TRBD1 for D (6 bases). This TCR was recovered from a woman under 30 in good health and CMV-seronegative. CDR3 region: CASSPPQGATEAFF. The CDR3, as DNA: TGTGCCAGCAGCCCGCCACAGGGTGCAACTGAAGCTTTCTTT.